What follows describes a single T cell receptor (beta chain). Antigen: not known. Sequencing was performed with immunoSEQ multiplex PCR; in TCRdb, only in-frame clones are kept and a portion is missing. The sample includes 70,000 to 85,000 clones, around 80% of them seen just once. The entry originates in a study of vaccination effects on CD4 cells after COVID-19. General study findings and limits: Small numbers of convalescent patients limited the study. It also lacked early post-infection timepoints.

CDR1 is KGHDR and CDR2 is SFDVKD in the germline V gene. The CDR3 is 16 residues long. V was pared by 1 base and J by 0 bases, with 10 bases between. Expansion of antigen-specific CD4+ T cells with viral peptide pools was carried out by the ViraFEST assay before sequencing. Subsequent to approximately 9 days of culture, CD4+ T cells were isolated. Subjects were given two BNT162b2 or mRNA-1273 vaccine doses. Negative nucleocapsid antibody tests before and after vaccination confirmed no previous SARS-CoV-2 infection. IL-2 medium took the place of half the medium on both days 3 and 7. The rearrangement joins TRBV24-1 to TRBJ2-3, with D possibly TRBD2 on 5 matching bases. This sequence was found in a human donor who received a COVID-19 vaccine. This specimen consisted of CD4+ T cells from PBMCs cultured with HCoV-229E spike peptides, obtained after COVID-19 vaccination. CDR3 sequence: CATSDFSGISTDTQYF. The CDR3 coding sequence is TGTGCCACCAGTGATTTCTCCGGGATAAGCACAGATACGCAGTATTTT.